Reported below is one T cell receptor beta chain. Its antigen is currently unknown. This sample was included in a study of cytomegalovirus exposure and HLA in healthy donors. The PCR used 60 Vbeta and 13 Jbeta primers. As processed by the authors: There were tens of millions of unique TCR beta chains by a later count, and around 10 million of them were shared. The assay was immunoSEQ multiplex PCR, and TCRdb's table has in-frame clones only and misses some. That table is the source of V, J and clone size, and D and trimming were worked out from the DNA. The sample records tens of thousands of clones, roughly 78% being singletons. Study-wide findings and caveats: It was confirmed in vitro that three of the CMV-associated chains were specific for CMV antigens.

This CDR3 comprises 14 residues. V lost 7 bases and J 9 bases, leaving 21 bases between the germline ends. The germline V gene has CDR1 MDHEN and CDR2 SYDVKM. The sequenced material came from PBMCs. This sequence was found in a man between 35 and 55 years old in good health and CMV-seronegative. The chain employs TRBV28 and TRBJ1-1; D perhaps matches TRBD1 (5 bases). The CDR3 DNA reads as TGTGCCAGCACTCAATCCCCGACAGCGTTCAAAGCTTTCTTT. This codes for CASTQSPTAFKAFF.